A single sample gave rise to the 28 T cell receptor beta chains below, sequenced in a study of Ad26.COV2.S vaccination and SARS-CoV-2 variants. As for treatment: approximately 18 received Ad26.COV2.S at low or high dose, single or two shots; several received placebo; per-sample allocation not given. At day 63 after the first vaccine or placebo injection, samples were drawn. Method: immunoSEQ multiplex PCR; TCRdb's copy keeps in-frame clones and lacks some. The data hold fewer than 500,000 clones, with roughly 89% observed a single time. Source: peripheral blood, taken in a trial of Ad26.COV2.S vaccine versus placebo. These receptors were collected from a person between 18 and 60 years old who received the Ad26.COV2.S COVID-19 vaccine or a placebo.

This clone was seen just once. This rearrangement joins TRBV12-5 to TRBJ1-5; D is uncertain. Germline lookup yields CDR1 LGHNT and CDR2 FRNRAP. There are 13 residues in the CDR3. Trimming cost V 5 bases and J 5 bases, with 10 bases left between them. This CDR3 reads CASGPESDQPQHF. The CDR3 DNA is TGTGCTAGTGGTCCCGAGAGCGATCAGCCCCAGCATTTT.

This clone was recorded a few times. The J gene is TRBJ1-5, the V gene TRBV7-2; weak D call: TRBD1 (5 bases). The CDR3 covers 13 residues. Germline V gene data show CDR1 as SGHTA and CDR2 as FQGNSA. V was shortened by 3 bases and J by 5 bases, with 8 bases between the two germline ends. The CDR3 region has the DNA TGTGCCAGCAGCTTTATCAGGGATCAGCCCCAGCATTTT. Amino acid sequence: CASSFIRDQPQHF.

The chain links TRBV6-6 to TRBJ2-1, with D unclear. CDR3 length: 11 residues. V was pared by 6 bases and J by 9 bases, with 9 bases between. Germline V gene data show CDR1 as MNHNY and CDR2 as SVGAGI (reference sequence). CDR3 residues: CASSYRGEQFF. For the CDR3, the DNA is TGTGCCAGCAGCTATAGAGGTGAGCAGTTCTTC.

This clone occurred once. The chain has TRBV24-1 and TRBJ2-3; 9 nucleotides match TRBD1. This CDR3 spans 13 amino acids. Per the germline V gene, CDR1 is KGHDR and CDR2 is SFDVKD. The V and J ends lost 9 bases and 6 bases, in that order; junction bases with no gene match: 6. The CDR3 spells CATSDRGFDTQYF. CDR3 coding DNA: TGTGCCACCTCCGACAGGGGGTTTGATACGCAGTATTTT.

This rearrangement joins TRBV29-1 to TRBJ2-7, with D perhaps matching TRBD2 (5 bases). This CDR3 has 14 amino acids. Trimming took off 5 bases at V and 7 bases at J, with 21 bases between the two ends. Germline V lookup: CDR1 SQVTM, CDR2 ANQGSEA. The CDR3 spells CSVSLLSLTGEQYF. The CDR3 nucleotides read TGCAGCGTTTCACTACTTTCCCTGACGGGGGAGCAGTACTTC.

The V gene is TRBV11-3, the J gene TRBJ2-7; D is ambiguous. Germline loops: CDR1 SGHNT, CDR2 YENEEA. The CDR3 extends over 13 amino acids. The germline V and J ends were trimmed by 3 bases and 5 bases, with 11 bases remaining between them. CDR3 region: CASSFGPPDEQYF. CDR3 DNA sequence: TGTGCCAGCAGCTTCGGTCCCCCAGACGAGCAGTACTTC.

V gene TRBV7-9 combines with J gene TRBJ1-1; D call uncertain. CDR3 size: 13 residues. The ends were cut back, 3 bases at V and 6 bases at J, with 11 bases in the middle. The germline gives CDR1 SEHNR, CDR2 FQNEAQ (reference sequence). The CDR3 bases are TGTGCCAGCAGCTTTAACGTTAAGGCTGAAGCTTTCTTT. This codes for CASSFNVKAEAFF.

V usage is TRBV2 and J usage is TRBJ2-4; TRBD2 matches 14 bases. The germline V gene encodes CDR1 SNHLY and CDR2 FYNNEI. This CDR3 comprises 18 residues. V lost 5 bases and J lost 2; bases outside the gene matches: 8. CDR3 residues: CASSPTGLAGETKNIQYF. The CDR3 DNA sequence: TGTGCCAGCAGTCCGACGGGACTAGCGGGAGAGACCAAAAACATTCAGTACTTC. The full variable domain, rest sourced from reference TRBV2 and TRBJ2-4, is EPEVTQTPSHQVTQMGQEVILRCVPISNHLYFYWYRQILGQKVEFLVSFYNNEISEKSEIFDDQFSVERPDGSNFTLKIRSTKLEDSAMYFCASSPTGLAGETKNIQYFGAGTRLSVL.

The chain couples TRBV6-2 or TRBV6-3 to TRBJ2-7, with D uncertain. V was cut by 6 bases and J by 3 bases, with 12 bases left in between. This CDR3 comprises 13 residues. CDR1 and CDR2 (germline): MNHEY, SVGEGT. CDR3 sequence: CASSPAIIYEQYV. The CDR3 DNA reads TGTGCCAGCAGCCCCGCCATCATCTACGAGCAGTACGTC.

About this clone itself: Other nucleotide sequences from this sample produce the same CDR3. The DNA for the CDR3 is TGCGCCAGCAGCTTGGAGAATTCACCCCTCCACTTT. As protein: CASSLENSPLHF. The chain joins TRBV5-1 to TRBJ1-6; no reliable D call. Germline loops: CDR1 SGHRS, CDR2 YFSETQ. Trimming shortened V by 0 bases and J by 7 bases, and 2 bases separated the two germline ends. The CDR3 contains 12 residues.

The V and J genes are TRBV18 and TRBJ2-7, with D tentatively TRBD1 or TRBD2 (5 bases each). The CDR3 has 14 amino acids. In germline, CDR1 is KGHSH, CDR2 LQKENI. V was shortened by 3 bases and J by 3 bases, with 12 bases between the two germline ends. CDR3 in amino acids: CASSPRDQYYEQYV. Written as DNA, the CDR3 is TGTGCCAGCTCACCCCGGGACCAATACTACGAGCAGTACGTC.

About this clone itself: The same CDR3 arises from other DNA sequences in this sample as well. This sequence joins TRBV5-1 and TRBJ2-1, with 13 positions matching TRBD2. The CDR3 loop spans 16 amino acids. Losses at the gene ends were 5 bases for V and 3 bases for J; bases not matched to a gene: 5. CDR1 SGHRS and CDR2 YFSETQ come from the germline V gene. CDR3 protein: CASSFGLAGVYNEQFF. The CDR3 DNA reads TGCGCCAGCAGTTTCGGACTAGCGGGAGTCTACAATGAGCAGTTCTTC.

This chain joins TRBV5-4 and TRBJ2-5, with TRBD2 matching over 13 bases. The trim removed 4 bases at V and 4 bases at J, leaving 10 bases unmatched. The germline gives CDR1 SGHNT, CDR2 YYREEE (reference sequence). The CDR3 has 17 amino acids. The DNA for the CDR3 is TGTGCCAGCAGCGGGGGACTAGCGGGAAGCATCGCAGAGACCCAGTACTTC. Amino acid sequence: CASSGGLAGSIAETQYF.

This chain links TRBV18 with TRBJ1-2, with unresolved D. CDR1 is KGHSH, CDR2 LQKENI, per germline. V was cut by 2 bases and J by 5 bases, with 15 bases left in between. The CDR3 covers 15 residues. The CDR3 is CASSPTFTRRYGYTF. CDR3 bases: TGTGCCAGCTCACCAACCTTTACCAGGAGATATGGCTACACCTTC.

The chain is built from TRBV6-2 or TRBV6-3 and TRBJ2-3; weak D call: TRBD1 (6 bases). Germline V CDR1 and CDR2: MNHEY, SVGEGT. The CDR3 runs 15 residues. Trimming took off 1 base at V and 3 bases at J, with 11 bases between the two ends. In DNA, the CDR3 is TGTGCCAGCAGTTACTTCAGGGGACGAACAGATACGCAGTATTTT. Translation: CASSYFRGRTDTQYF.

The chain combines TRBV18 with TRBJ1-5, with a tentative D call TRBD1 (6 bases). V shed 0 bases and J shed 9 bases, with 15 bases lying between them. Germline V gene lookup returns CDR1 KGHSH and CDR2 LQKENI. The CDR3 contains 15 residues. CDR3 nucleotides: TGTGCCAGCTCACCACCTGGGGGGCACCCATTGCCCCAGCATTTT. This codes for CASSPPGGHPLPQHF.

J is TRBJ1-1 and V is TRBV11-1; D is uncertain. V gave up 5 bases and J gave up 1 base, with 8 bases separating them. Germline V gives CDR1 SGHAT, CDR2 FQDESV (reference sequence). The CDR3 consists of 13 residues. The CDR3 sequence: CASSHYQNTEAFF. The CDR3 DNA follows: TGTGCCAGCAGCCACTATCAGAACACTGAAGCTTTCTTT.

V and J are TRBV2 and TRBJ2-1; D may be TRBD1 (5 bases). Germline CDR1 SNHLY, CDR2 FYNNEI. The CDR3 runs to 15 residues. V was clipped by 3 bases and J by 7 bases, with 16 bases between them. For the CDR3, the DNA is TGTGCCAGCAGTGATTTCCAGGGTGAGTTGAATGAGCAGTTCTTC. Translating gives CASSDFQGELNEQFF.

The CDR3 sequence: CASSPRSGRPTSGANVLTF. The CDR3, as DNA: TGTGCCAGCAGCCCGAGGTCCGGGAGACCCACCTCTGGGGCCAACGTCCTGACTTTC. The chain uses TRBV7-6 and TRBJ2-6, with D possibly being TRBD2 (6 bases). V lost 5 bases and J 0 bases, leaving 20 bases between the germline ends. The CDR3 runs to 19 residues. Germline values: CDR1 SGHVS, CDR2 FNYEAQ.

The chain links TRBV18 to TRBJ2-7; D unclear. This CDR3 comprises 14 residues. Trimming shortened V by 2 bases and J by 3 bases, and 11 bases separated the two germline ends. The germline V gene has CDR1 KGHSH and CDR2 LQKENI. The CDR3 region is CASSPGPVIYEQYV. The DNA of the CDR3 is TGTGCCAGCTCACCAGGGCCGGTGATCTACGAGCAGTACGTC.

The V gene is TRBV9, the J gene TRBJ2-7, with TRBD2 identical over 7 bases. Per germline, CDR1 SGDLS and CDR2 YYNGEE. Trimming at V came to 0 bases and at J to 1 base, leaving 4 bases not matched to a gene. The CDR3 consists of 15 residues. This CDR3 is CASSVGVSGSYEQYF. The CDR3 nucleotides are TGTGCCAGCAGCGTAGGCGTTAGCGGGTCCTACGAGCAGTACTTC.

This chain connects TRBV28 to TRBJ2-7; D is perhaps TRBD2 (5 bases). Trimming pared 3 bases from V and 0 bases from J, leaving 9 bases between. The CDR3 has 14 residues. The germline CDR1 and CDR2 sequences are MDHEN and SYDVKM. The CDR3: CASSLTGSSYEQYV. CDR3 nucleotides: TGTGCCAGCAGTTTGACGGGGAGCTCCTACGAGCAGTACGTC.

Concerning this clone itself: Different DNA sequences within this sample yield the same CDR3. The V and J genes are TRBV12-3 or TRBV12-4 and TRBJ1-1; D call uncertain. V gave up 5 bases and J gave up 1 base, with 8 bases separating them. The CDR3 loop spans 13 amino acids. The CDR3 DNA sequence: TGTGCCAGCAGTCTCCGACAGAACACTGAAGCTTTCTTT. It translates to CASSLRQNTEAFF.

This clone came up once. The rearrangement uses TRBV7-2 and TRBJ2-3; perhaps TRBD2 as D (6 bases). This CDR3 contains 15 residues. Trimming took 1 base from V and 3 from J, leaving 11 bases between them. The V gene's germline CDR1 is SGHTA and CDR2 FQGNSA. This CDR3 is CASSLVGGRTDTQYF. The DNA of the CDR3 is TGTGCCAGCAGCTTAGTGGGGGGTCGGACAGATACGCAGTATTTT. Supplemented by reference TRBV7-2 and TRBJ2-3, the full variable domain reads GAGVSQSPSNKVTEKGKDVELRCDPISGHTALYWYRQSLGQGLEFLIYFQGNSAPDKSGLPSDRFSAERTGGSVSTLTIQRTQQEDSAVYLCASSLVGGRTDTQYFGPGTRLTVL.

The chain carries TRBV5-1 and TRBJ1-1; weak D call: TRBD1 (6 bases). Trimming cost V 0 bases and J 7 bases, with 13 bases left between them. CDR3 length: 14 amino acids. Germline V gives CDR1 SGHRS, CDR2 YFSETQ. The CDR3 is CASSLALGAIEAFF. The CDR3 bases are TGCGCCAGCAGCTTGGCGTTGGGGGCGATTGAAGCTTTCTTT.

The J gene is TRBJ2-3, the V gene TRBV27, with 7 bases aligning to TRBD2. Per the germline V gene, CDR1 is MNHEY and CDR2 is SMNVEV (reference sequence). Trimming cost V 4 bases and J 5 bases; bases outside gene matches: 3. The CDR3 is made up of 13 amino acids. In DNA form, the CDR3 reads TGTGCCAGCAGTTCCCTAGCGGAAGATACGCAGTATTTT. It encodes CASSSLAEDTQYF.

As concerns this clone: Other DNA sequences within the sample encode an identical CDR3. The V and J genes are TRBV6-2 or TRBV6-3 and TRBJ1-1; D uncertain. The CDR3 has 13 amino acids. Trimming pared 3 bases from V and 1 base from J, leaving 6 bases between. Germline V gene sequence: CDR1 MNHEY, CDR2 SVGEGT. The DNA of the CDR3 is TGTGCCAGCAGTTATGGGAGGAACACTGAAGCTTTCTTT. Its translation: CASSYGRNTEAFF.

The chain links TRBV5-1 to TRBJ2-2; D unclear. This CDR3 is built from 15 residues. Per the germline V gene, CDR1 is SGHRS and CDR2 is YFSETQ. V shed 7 bases and J shed 2 bases, with 15 bases lying between them. The CDR3, as DNA: TGCGCCAGCCACAAGCTAGGAACCAACACCGGGGAGCTGTTTTTT. Its translation: CASHKLGTNTGELFF.